This entry lists 8 T cell receptor beta chains sequenced from one sample in a study of shared clonotypes between healthy human individuals. The repertoire was sequenced with immunoSEQ multiplex PCR; TCRdb's copy has only in-frame clones and lacks some. Found here are under 1,100,000 clones, roughly 70% of them singletons; the top ten hold approximately 1.5%. What was sequenced was memory CD4+ T cells sorted from blood. Subset indicated: CD45RA-negative fraction. The receptors shown here come from a man aged 18 to 29 in good health.

The V call is TRBV19, the J call TRBJ2-1; 11 nucleotides match TRBD2. There are 17 residues in the CDR3. CDR1 and CDR2 (germline): LNHDA, SQIVND (reference sequence). V was clipped by 11 bases and J by 0 bases; unmatched bases: 12. The CDR3 here is CAPSGLAGVNSYNEQFF. The CDR3 bases are TGTGCCCCCAGCGGACTAGCGGGTGTAAACTCCTACAATGAGCAGTTCTTC.

The chain has TRBV18 and TRBJ2-1; TRBD2 agrees at 10 bases. Trimming took 1 base from V and 6 from J; bases not matched to a gene: 6. CDR1 and CDR2 (germline): KGHSH, LQKENI. This CDR3 is built from 16 residues. The CDR3 reads CASSPRTAGGPNEQFF. CDR3 bases: TGTGCCAGCTCACCACGGACAGCGGGGGGGCCCAATGAGCAGTTCTTC.

The V gene is TRBV27, the J gene TRBJ2-5; 8 bases fit TRBD1. The CDR3 consists of 17 residues. J was trimmed by 5 bases and V by 0 bases; bases with no gene match: 11. Germline assignment: CDR1 MNHEY and CDR2 SMNVEV (reference sequence). The CDR3 reads CASSLSSDRVVWETQYF. The CDR3 nucleotides are TGTGCCAGCAGTTTATCCTCGGACAGGGTTGTCTGGGAGACCCAGTACTTC.

The chain has TRBV18 and TRBJ2-6; D is tentatively TRBD1 or TRBD2 (5 bases each). The CDR3 is made up of 17 amino acids. Germline loops: CDR1 KGHSH, CDR2 LQKENI. Trimming left V 3 bases short and J 0 bases short, with 12 bases between. CDR3 in amino acids: CASSPGTPSSGANVLTF. The CDR3, as DNA: TGTGCCAGCTCACCTGGGACGCCTAGCTCTGGGGCCAACGTCCTGACTTTC.

The chain recombines TRBV4-2 with TRBJ1-2; D gene ambiguous. The CDR3 loop spans 15 amino acids. The germline CDR1 and CDR2 sequences are LGHNA and YNFKEQ. The V end lost 0 bases, the J end lost 3 bases, and 11 bases lay between the germline ends. As DNA, the CDR3 is TGTGCCAGCAGCCAAGATCGGGGATCCTACTATGGCTACACCTTC. Residues: CASSQDRGSYYGYTF.

This clone has only a few counts. The chain uses TRBV4-1 and TRBJ2-1, with 11 nucleotides matching TRBD2. V shed 2 bases, J shed 4 bases, and the junction held 13 bases outside the gene matches. The germline V gene encodes CDR1 MGHRA and CDR2 YSYEKL. The CDR3 length is 19 residues. CDR3 coding DNA: TGCGCCAGCAGCCAATCGCCGGTTTTATTAGCGGGAGGGTACAATGAGCAGTTCTTC. Its protein is CASSQSPVLLAGGYNEQFF.

The chain employs TRBV7-9 and TRBJ2-3, with 12 positions matching TRBD2. Germline loops: CDR1 SEHNR, CDR2 FQNEAQ (reference sequence). The CDR3 spans 16 residues. The J segment lost 6 bases and the V segment lost 2 bases, leaving 6 bases of the junction unmatched. The CDR3 loop is CASSLFRLAGVDTQYF. In nucleotides, the CDR3 is TGTGCCAGCAGCTTATTCAGACTAGCGGGAGTTGATACGCAGTATTTT.

The rearrangement links TRBV9 to TRBJ1-3; D is perhaps TRBD1 (6 bases). Germline assignment: CDR1 SGDLS and CDR2 YYNGEE. V lost 3 bases and J 4 bases, leaving 14 bases between the germline ends. CDR3 length equals 15 residues. In nucleotides, the CDR3 is TGTGCCAGCAGCGGACAGACAGGATACGGAAACACCATATATTTT. This encodes CASSGQTGYGNTIYF. Full variable domain (remainder filled in from reference TRBV9 and TRBJ1-3): DSGVTQTPKHLITATGQRVTLRCSPRSGDLSVYWYQQSLDQGLQFLIQYYNGEERAKGNILERFSAQQFPDLHSELNLSSLELGDSALYFCASSGQTGYGNTIYFGEGSWLTVV.